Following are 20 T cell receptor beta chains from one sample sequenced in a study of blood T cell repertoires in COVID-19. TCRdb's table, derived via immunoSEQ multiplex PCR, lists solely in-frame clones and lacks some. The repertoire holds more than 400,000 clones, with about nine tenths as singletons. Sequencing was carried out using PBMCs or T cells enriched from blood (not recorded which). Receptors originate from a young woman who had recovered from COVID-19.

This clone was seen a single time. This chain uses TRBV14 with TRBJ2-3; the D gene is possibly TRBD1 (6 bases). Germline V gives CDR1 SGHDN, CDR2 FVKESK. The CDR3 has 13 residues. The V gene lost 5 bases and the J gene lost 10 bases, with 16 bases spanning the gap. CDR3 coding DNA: TGTGCCAGCAGCTCATCTAGGGGGTTTGCGCAGTATTTT. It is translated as CASSSSRGFAQYF.

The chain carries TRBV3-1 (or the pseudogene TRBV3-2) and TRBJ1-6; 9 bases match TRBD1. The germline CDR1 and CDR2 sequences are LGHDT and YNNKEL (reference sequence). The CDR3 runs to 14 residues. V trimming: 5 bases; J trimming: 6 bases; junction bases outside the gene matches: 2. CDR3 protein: CASSSTGGNSPLHF. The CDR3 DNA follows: TGTGCCAGCAGCTCGACAGGGGGTAATTCACCCCTCCACTTT.

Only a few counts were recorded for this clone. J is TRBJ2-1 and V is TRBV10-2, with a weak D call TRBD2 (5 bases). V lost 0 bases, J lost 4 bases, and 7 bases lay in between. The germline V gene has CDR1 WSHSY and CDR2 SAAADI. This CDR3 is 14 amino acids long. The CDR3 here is CASSESRGYNEQFF. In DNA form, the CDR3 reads TGCGCCAGCAGTGAGTCGCGAGGGTACAATGAGCAGTTCTTC.

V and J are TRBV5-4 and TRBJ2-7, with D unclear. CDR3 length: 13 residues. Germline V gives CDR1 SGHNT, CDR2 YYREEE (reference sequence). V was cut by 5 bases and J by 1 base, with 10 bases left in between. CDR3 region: CASSSRQSYEQYF. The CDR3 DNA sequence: TGTGCCAGCAGTTCCCGTCAGTCCTACGAGCAGTACTTC.

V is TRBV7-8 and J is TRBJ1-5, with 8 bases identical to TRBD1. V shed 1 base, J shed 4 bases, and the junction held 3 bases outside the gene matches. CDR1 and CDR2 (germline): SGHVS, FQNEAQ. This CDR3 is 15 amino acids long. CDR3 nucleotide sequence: TGTGCCAGCAGCTTAGGTCGGACAGGGAATCAGCCCCAGCATTTT. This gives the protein CASSLGRTGNQPQHF.

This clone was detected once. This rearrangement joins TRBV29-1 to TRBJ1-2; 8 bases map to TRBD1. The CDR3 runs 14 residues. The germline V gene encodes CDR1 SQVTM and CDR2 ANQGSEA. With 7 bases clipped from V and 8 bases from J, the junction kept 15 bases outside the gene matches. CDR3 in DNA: TGCAGCGCCGCGACAGGGGATGGTCTAGGGGGCTACACCTTC. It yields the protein CSAATGDGLGGYTF.

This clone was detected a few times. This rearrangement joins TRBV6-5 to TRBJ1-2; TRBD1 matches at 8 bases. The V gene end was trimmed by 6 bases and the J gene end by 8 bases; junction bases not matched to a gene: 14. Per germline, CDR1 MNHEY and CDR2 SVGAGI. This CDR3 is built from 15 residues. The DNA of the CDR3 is TGTGCCAGCAGGTTAACCTCGACAGGGGCGGAAGGCTACACCTTC. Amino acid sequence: CASRLTSTGAEGYTF.

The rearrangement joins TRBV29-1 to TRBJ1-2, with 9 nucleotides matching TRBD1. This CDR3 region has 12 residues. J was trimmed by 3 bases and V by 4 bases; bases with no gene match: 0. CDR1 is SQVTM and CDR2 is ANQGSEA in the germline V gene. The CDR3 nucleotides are TGCAGCGTTGGGGACAGGGACTATGGCTACACCTTC. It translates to CSVGDRDYGYTF.

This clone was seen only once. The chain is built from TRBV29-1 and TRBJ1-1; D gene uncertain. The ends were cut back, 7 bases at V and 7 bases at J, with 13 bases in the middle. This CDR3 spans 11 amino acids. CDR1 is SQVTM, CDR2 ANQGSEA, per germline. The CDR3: CSGSSLDEAFF. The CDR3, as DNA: TGCAGCGGTAGTAGCCTTGATGAAGCTTTCTTT.

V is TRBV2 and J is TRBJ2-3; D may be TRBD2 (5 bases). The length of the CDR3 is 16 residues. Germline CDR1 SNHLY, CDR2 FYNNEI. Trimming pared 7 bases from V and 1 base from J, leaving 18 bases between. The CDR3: CASNLLLVVGTDTQYF. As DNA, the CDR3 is TGTGCCAGCAACCTCCTACTAGTGGTGGGCACAGATACGCAGTATTTT.

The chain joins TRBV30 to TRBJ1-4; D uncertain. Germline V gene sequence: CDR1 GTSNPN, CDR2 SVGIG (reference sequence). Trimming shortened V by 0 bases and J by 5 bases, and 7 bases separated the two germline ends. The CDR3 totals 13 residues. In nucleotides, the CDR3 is TGTGCCTGGAGTGTCCAGGCGAATGAAAAACTGTTTTTT. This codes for CAWSVQANEKLFF.

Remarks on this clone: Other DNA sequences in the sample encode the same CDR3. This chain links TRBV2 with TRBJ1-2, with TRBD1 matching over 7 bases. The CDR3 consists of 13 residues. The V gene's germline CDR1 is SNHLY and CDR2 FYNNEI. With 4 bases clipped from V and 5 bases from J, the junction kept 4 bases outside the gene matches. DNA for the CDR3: TGTGCCAGCAGTGCCGGGACAGCTTATGGCTACACCTTC. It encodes CASSAGTAYGYTF.

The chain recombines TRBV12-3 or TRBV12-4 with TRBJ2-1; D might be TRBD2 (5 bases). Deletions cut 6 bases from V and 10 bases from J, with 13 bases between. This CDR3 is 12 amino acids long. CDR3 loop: CASSSSRLEQFF. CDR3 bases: TGTGCCAGCAGCTCGTCCCGACTAGAGCAGTTCTTC.

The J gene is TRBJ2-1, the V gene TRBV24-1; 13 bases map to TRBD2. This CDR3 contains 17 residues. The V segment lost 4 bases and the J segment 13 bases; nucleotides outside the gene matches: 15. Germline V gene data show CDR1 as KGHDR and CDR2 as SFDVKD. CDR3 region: CATSEHPGTSGELEQFF. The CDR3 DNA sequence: TGTGCCACCAGTGAACATCCCGGGACTAGCGGGGAGTTGGAACAGTTCTTC.

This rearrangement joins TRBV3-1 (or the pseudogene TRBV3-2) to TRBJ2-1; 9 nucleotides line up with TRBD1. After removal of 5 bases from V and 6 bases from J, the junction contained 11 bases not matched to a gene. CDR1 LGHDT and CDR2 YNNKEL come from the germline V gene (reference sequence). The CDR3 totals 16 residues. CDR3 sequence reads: CASSSWGDRVSNEQFF. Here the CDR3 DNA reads TGTGCCAGCAGCTCCTGGGGGGACAGGGTTAGCAATGAGCAGTTCTTC.

Here the CDR3 reads CASRGTDEGYQPQHF. The CDR3 DNA reads as TGTGCCAGTAGAGGGACTGACGAAGGGTATCAGCCCCAGCATTTT. The chain employs TRBV5-5 and TRBJ1-5; TRBD1 is a possible D gene (5 bases). The CDR3 covers 15 residues. The V gene lost 8 bases and the J gene lost 5 bases, with 20 bases spanning the gap. Germline CDR1 SGHKS, CDR2 YYEKEE (reference sequence).

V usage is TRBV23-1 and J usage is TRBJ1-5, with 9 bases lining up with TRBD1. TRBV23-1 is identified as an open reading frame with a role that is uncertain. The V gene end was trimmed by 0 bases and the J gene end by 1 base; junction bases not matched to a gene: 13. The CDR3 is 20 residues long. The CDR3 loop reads CASSQSGDRDSGESNQPQHF. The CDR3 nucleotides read TGCGCCAGCAGTCAATCGGGGGACAGGGATTCCGGGGAAAGCAATCAGCCCCAGCATTTT.

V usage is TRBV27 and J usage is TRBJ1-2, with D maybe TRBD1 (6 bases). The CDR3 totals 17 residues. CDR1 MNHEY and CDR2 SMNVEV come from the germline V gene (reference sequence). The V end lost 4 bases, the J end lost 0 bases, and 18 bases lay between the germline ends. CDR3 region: CASSSLGGARANYGYTF. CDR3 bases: TGTGCCAGCAGTTCTTTAGGGGGGGCACGTGCTAACTATGGCTACACCTTC.

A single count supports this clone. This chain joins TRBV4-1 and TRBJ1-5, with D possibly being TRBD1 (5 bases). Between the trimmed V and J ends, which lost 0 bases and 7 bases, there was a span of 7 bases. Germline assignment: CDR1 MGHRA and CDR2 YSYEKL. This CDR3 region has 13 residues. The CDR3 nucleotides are TGCGCCAGCAGCCAAGAGGGGCAGCAGCCCCAGCATTTT. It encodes CASSQEGQQPQHF.

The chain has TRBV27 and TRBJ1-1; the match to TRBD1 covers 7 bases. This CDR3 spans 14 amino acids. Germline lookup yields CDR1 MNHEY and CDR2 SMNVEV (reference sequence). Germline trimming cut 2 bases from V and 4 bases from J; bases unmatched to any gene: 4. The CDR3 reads CASSLRGGATEAFF. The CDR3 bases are TGTGCCAGCAGTTTAAGAGGGGGCGCCACTGAAGCTTTCTTT.